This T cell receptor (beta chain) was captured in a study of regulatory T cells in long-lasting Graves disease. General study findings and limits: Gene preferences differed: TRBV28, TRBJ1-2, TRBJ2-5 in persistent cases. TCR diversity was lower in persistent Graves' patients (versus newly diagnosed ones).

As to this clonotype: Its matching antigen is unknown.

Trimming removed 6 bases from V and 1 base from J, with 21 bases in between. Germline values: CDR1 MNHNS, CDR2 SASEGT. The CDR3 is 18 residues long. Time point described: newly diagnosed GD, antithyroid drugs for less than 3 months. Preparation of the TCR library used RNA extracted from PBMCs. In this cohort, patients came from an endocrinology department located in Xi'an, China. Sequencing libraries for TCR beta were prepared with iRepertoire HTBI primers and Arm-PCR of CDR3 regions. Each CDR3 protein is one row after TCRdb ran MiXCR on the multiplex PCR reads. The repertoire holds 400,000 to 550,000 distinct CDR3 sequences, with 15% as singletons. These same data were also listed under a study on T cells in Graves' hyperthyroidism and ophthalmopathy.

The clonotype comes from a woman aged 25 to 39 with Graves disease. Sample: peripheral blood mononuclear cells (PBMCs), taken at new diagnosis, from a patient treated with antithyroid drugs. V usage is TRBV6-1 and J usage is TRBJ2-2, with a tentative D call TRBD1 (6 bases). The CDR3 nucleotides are TGTGCCAGCAGACGTACGGTTACGCCGGGACAGAACACCGGGGAGCTGTTTTTT. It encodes CASRRTVTPGQNTGELFF.